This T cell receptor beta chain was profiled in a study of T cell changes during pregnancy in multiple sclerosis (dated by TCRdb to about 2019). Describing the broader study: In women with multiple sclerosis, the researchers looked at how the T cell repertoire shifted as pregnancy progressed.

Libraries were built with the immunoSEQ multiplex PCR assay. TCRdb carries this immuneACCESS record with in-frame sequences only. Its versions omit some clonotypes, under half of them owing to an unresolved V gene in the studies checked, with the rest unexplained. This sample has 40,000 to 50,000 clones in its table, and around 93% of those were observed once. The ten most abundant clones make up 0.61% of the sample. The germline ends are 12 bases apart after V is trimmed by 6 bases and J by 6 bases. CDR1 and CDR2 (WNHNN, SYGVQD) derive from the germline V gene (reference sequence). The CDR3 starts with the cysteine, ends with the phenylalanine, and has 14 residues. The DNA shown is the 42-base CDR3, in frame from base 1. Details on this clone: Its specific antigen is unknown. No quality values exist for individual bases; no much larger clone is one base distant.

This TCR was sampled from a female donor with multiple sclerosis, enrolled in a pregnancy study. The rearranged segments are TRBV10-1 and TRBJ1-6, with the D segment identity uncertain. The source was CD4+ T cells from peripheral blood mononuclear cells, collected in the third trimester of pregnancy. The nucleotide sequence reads TGCGCCAGCAGCCGACACGAATCTAATTCACCCCTCCACTTT. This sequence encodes CASSRHESNSPLHF.